This is a list of T cell receptor beta chains from one sample in a study of blood T cells in healthy people across ages. Each CDR3 protein gets one entry after TCRdb re-called the 5' RACE reads with MiXCR. Found here are 540,000 or so distinct CDR3 sequences, roughly 29% of them singletons; the top ten hold approximately 17%. The sample taken for sequencing was blood. These receptors originate from a woman between 65 and 79 years old in good health. Both conserved end residues are part of each CDR3. Each record gives: V gene, clone size, J gene, D gene, CDR3 DNA, CDR3 protein. A D gene is named only where the DNA matches it firmly. Expanded clones are given a class, and other clones once, few, many or no size at all.

V: TRBV2; size: few; J: TRBJ1-4; D: .; DNA: TGTGCCAGCAGTGAAGTTTACGACAGGAGGGGGGAAAAACTGTTTTTT; CDR3: CASSEVYDRRGEKLFF
V: TRBV7-8; size: few; J: TRBJ1-5; D: .; DNA: TGTGCCAGCAGACTGGGGAGCAGCGATCAGCCCCAGCATTTT; CDR3: CASRLGSSDQPQHF
V: TRBV29-1; size: .; J: TRBJ2-1; D: TRBD2; DNA: TGCAGCTTATTCTCAGCGGGGGGCAATGAGCAGTTCTTC; CDR3: CSLFSAGGNEQFF
V: TRBV2; size: many; J: TRBJ2-3; D: TRBD2; DNA: TGTGCCAGCAGTGCGGGAGGTCTAGATACGCAGTATTTT; CDR3: CASSAGGLDTQYF
V: TRBV3-1; size: few; J: TRBJ2-5; D: .; DNA: TGTGCCAGCAGCACGCTAGGGAGGGGGGAGACCCAGTACTTC; CDR3: CASSTLGRGETQYF
V: TRBV20-1; size: few; J: TRBJ1-1; D: .; DNA: TGCAGTGCTAGCGGACCGCTGAACACTGAAGCTTTCTTT; CDR3: CSASGPLNTEAFF
V: TRBV12-3/TRBV12-4; size: .; J: TRBJ1-5; D: .; DNA: TGTGCCAGCAGTTCTCTGGAGCGGAGTCAGCCCCAGCATTTT; CDR3: CASSSLERSQPQHF
V: TRBV4-3; size: .; J: TRBJ2-5; D: .; DNA: TGCGCCAGCAGCCAGACAGGAAGGGCCGCCCAAGAGACCCAGTACTTC; CDR3: CASSQTGRAAQETQYF
V: TRBV7-2; size: .; J: TRBJ1-5; D: .; DNA: TGTGCCAGCAGCCCGGTGGCGGGGGTGCCGAGCAATCAGCCCCAGCATTTT; CDR3: CASSPVAGVPSNQPQHF
V: TRBV5-1; size: few; J: TRBJ2-5; D: TRBD1; DNA: TGCGCCAGCAGCGTCCGTGGCAGGGGGCGAGAGACCCAGTACTTC; CDR3: CASSVRGRGRETQYF
V: TRBV6-6; size: few; J: TRBJ2-7; D: TRBD1; DNA: TGTGCCAGCAGCCGACAGGGAATCACCTACGAGCAGTACTTC; CDR3: CASSRQGITYEQYF
V: TRBV29-1; size: once; J: TRBJ2-7; D: .; DNA: TGCAGCGTTGAGTTAAACTACGAGCAGTACTTC; CDR3: CSVELNYEQYF
V: TRBV5-1; size: few; J: TRBJ2-1; D: TRBD2; DNA: TGCGCCAGCAGCTCCGTGGGGGGACTAGCGCGGACCTACAATGAGCAGTTCTTC; CDR3: CASSSVGGLARTYNEQFF
V: TRBV20-1; size: .; J: TRBJ2-1; D: TRBD2; DNA: TGCAGTGCTAGATCCCTAGCGGGGGAATACAATGAGCAGTTCTTC; CDR3: CSARSLAGEYNEQFF
V: TRBV6-5; size: few; J: TRBJ1-6; D: .; DNA: TGTGCCAGCAGGAGGGACATTGGTTCACCCCTCCACTTT; CDR3: CASRRDIGSPLHF
V: TRBV7-2; size: few; J: TRBJ2-1; D: .; DNA: TGTGCCAGCAGCTTGAATGGTGAGCAGTTCTTC; CDR3: CASSLNGEQFF
V: TRBV20-1; size: few; J: TRBJ2-1; D: TRBD2; DNA: TGCAGTGCTAGAAGTGGCGGGGGGGCAGGTGAGCAGTTCTTC; CDR3: CSARSGGGAGEQFF
V: TRBV7-2; size: few; J: TRBJ1-2; D: TRBD1; DNA: TGTGCCAGCAGCACCCAGACAGGGCAGAACTATGGCTACACCTTC; CDR3: CASSTQTGQNYGYTF
V: TRBV5-1; size: .; J: TRBJ1-4; D: TRBD1; DNA: TGCGCCAGCAGCTTAAACGGACAGGGGGCCTCTGAAAAACTGTTTTTT; CDR3: CASSLNGQGASEKLFF
V: TRBV12-3/TRBV12-4; size: .; J: TRBJ2-1; D: .; DNA: TGTGCCAGCAGCATGAGCAGGGATCCTGAGCAGTTCTTC; CDR3: CASSMSRDPEQFF
V: TRBV5-1; size: .; J: TRBJ2-3; D: .; DNA: TGCGCCAGCAGCCTGGCGGGCCCATCCGGCACAGATACGCAGTATTTT; CDR3: CASSLAGPSGTDTQYF
V: TRBV9; size: .; J: TRBJ1-2; D: TRBD1; DNA: TGTGCCAGCAGCGACGAGACAGGGCCCAGTGGCTACACCTTC; CDR3: CASSDETGPSGYTF
V: TRBV4-2; size: few; J: TRBJ2-5; D: .; DNA: TGTGCCAGCAGCCCGACGGGCGCTGAGGGGAGAGAGACCCAGTACTTC; CDR3: CASSPTGAEGRETQYF
V: TRBV2; size: .; J: TRBJ2-3; D: .; DNA: TGTGCCAGCGAAACCCAATCGTCGTATTTT; CDR3: CASETQSSYF
V: TRBV29-1; size: few; J: TRBJ1-2; D: TRBD1; DNA: TGCAGCGTAACCCGGGACAGAAACTATGGCTACACCTTC; CDR3: CSVTRDRNYGYTF
V: TRBV24-1; size: .; J: TRBJ2-5; D: TRBD1; DNA: TGTGCCACCAGTGATGGACAGGGCGTTCCTCCTCGGACCCAGTACTTC; CDR3: CATSDGQGVPPRTQYF
V: TRBV12-3/TRBV12-4; size: .; J: TRBJ2-3; D: .; DNA: TGTGCCAGCCTACATTCCGGGGGCACCACAGATACGCAGTATTTT; CDR3: CASLHSGGTTDTQYF
V: TRBV30; size: few; J: TRBJ1-1; D: .; DNA: TGTGCCTGGAGTGTAAATGGGGGCATGAACACTGAAGCTTTCTTT; CDR3: CAWSVNGGMNTEAFF
V: TRBV10-3; size: .; J: TRBJ2-5; D: .; DNA: TGTGCCACTACCCCACAGCCAATAGAGACCCAGTACTTC; CDR3: CATTPQPIETQYF
V: TRBV7-6; size: few; J: TRBJ2-7; D: TRBD2; DNA: TGTGCCAGCAGCCCAAGTCAGGGACTAACCCCCTACGAGCAGTACTTC; CDR3: CASSPSQGLTPYEQYF
V: TRBV7-9; size: .; J: TRBJ2-7; D: TRBD1; DNA: TGTGCCAGCAGCTCCCCGGACAGGGTAACGAACGAGCAGTACTTC; CDR3: CASSSPDRVTNEQYF
V: TRBV24-1; size: .; J: TRBJ2-3; D: .; DNA: TGTGCCACCAGTGATTCCCTCCGGGTGGGGAGGGATACGCAGTATTTT; CDR3: CATSDSLRVGRDTQYF
V: TRBV6-6; size: .; J: TRBJ2-5; D: .; DNA: TGTGCCAGCAGTCCACCCCCCGGAGAGACCCAGTACTTC; CDR3: CASSPPPGETQYF
V: TRBV29-1; size: .; J: TRBJ2-1; D: TRBD2; DNA: TGCAGCGTTGCAAAGCGGGGGGCCTCCTACAATGAGCAGTTCTTC; CDR3: CSVAKRGASYNEQFF
V: TRBV19; size: once; J: TRBJ1-1; D: .; DNA: TGTGCCAGTACGTATGGCACTGAAGCTTTCTTT; CDR3: CASTYGTEAFF
V: TRBV12-3/TRBV12-4; size: once; J: TRBJ2-5; D: .; DNA: TGTGCCAGCAGGGGGGGCGGGTTCCAAGAGACCCAGTACTTC; CDR3: CASRGGGFQETQYF
V: TRBV7-9; size: .; J: TRBJ2-3; D: .; DNA: TGTGCCAGCAGCTCAGCCTGGCCCACAGATACGCAGTATTTT; CDR3: CASSSAWPTDTQYF
V: TRBV4-3; size: .; J: TRBJ2-1; D: .; DNA: TGCGCCAGCAGCCAAGATAGGCCCTATGAGCAGTTCTTC; CDR3: CASSQDRPYEQFF
V: TRBV2; size: .; J: TRBJ2-5; D: .; DNA: TGTGCCAGAGGACAATCAGAGACCCAGTACTTC; CDR3: CARGQSETQYF
V: TRBV10-3; size: .; J: TRBJ2-1; D: .; DNA: TGTGCCATCAGTCCCGGGTACAATGAGCAGTTCTTC; CDR3: CAISPGYNEQFF
V: TRBV5-1; size: .; J: TRBJ1-4; D: .; DNA: TGCGCCAGCAGCTTGGGCGGTGATGAAAAACTGTTTTTT; CDR3: CASSLGGDEKLFF
V: TRBV6-6; size: few; J: TRBJ2-7; D: .; DNA: TGTGCCAGCAGTGGAACCGGGGACGAGCAGTACTTC; CDR3: CASSGTGDEQYF
V: TRBV5-1; size: .; J: TRBJ2-5; D: TRBD1; DNA: TGCGCCAGCTGTAGCGGACAGGGTTCGGAGACCCAGTACTTC; CDR3: CASCSGQGSETQYF
V: TRBV11-3; size: .; J: TRBJ1-2; D: .; DNA: TGTGCCAGCAGCTTATCACGGGCCCAGGGAGGCTACACCTTC; CDR3: CASSLSRAQGGYTF
V: TRBV13; size: .; J: TRBJ2-7; D: TRBD2; DNA: TGTGCCAGCAGCTCGCGGGGGGCCCTGGGATACGAGCAGTACTTC; CDR3: CASSSRGALGYEQYF
V: TRBV6-6; size: few; J: TRBJ2-3; D: .; DNA: TGTGCCAGCGAGGGGGGGGGCATAGATACGCAGTATTTT; CDR3: CASEGGGIDTQYF
V: TRBV7-8; size: .; J: TRBJ2-4; D: .; DNA: TGTGCCAGCAGCTTCGTTTTAGGTCTGGACATTCAGTACTTC; CDR3: CASSFVLGLDIQYF
V: TRBV6-2/TRBV6-3; size: few; J: TRBJ1-2; D: .; DNA: TGTGCCAGCAGGCTCAGTGGTAACTATGGCTACACCTTC; CDR3: CASRLSGNYGYTF
V: TRBV20-1; size: .; J: TRBJ1-1; D: .; DNA: TGCAGTGCTAGATACGGGGTTGTGGGGAACACTGAAGCTTTCTTT; CDR3: CSARYGVVGNTEAFF